The 5 T cell receptor beta chains reported below all come from one sample, sequenced in a study of blood T cell repertoires in COVID-19. TCRdb's table, derived via immunoSEQ multiplex PCR, lists solely in-frame clones and lacks some. Of some 200,000 clones in the sample, around nine tenths were seen once. Sequenced sample: peripheral blood. The receptors derive from a man aged 40-55 years with active or convalescent COVID-19.

The chain recombines TRBV7-8 with TRBJ2-1, with 7 bases that match TRBD2. This CDR3 has 15 amino acids. CDR1 and CDR2 (germline): SGHVS, FQNEAQ. Trimming removed 5 bases from V and 0 bases from J; junction bases left unmatched: 4. The CDR3 sequence: CASSRRGSSYNEQFF. CDR3 bases: TGTGCCAGCAGCCGGCGGGGGAGCTCCTACAATGAGCAGTTCTTC.

The chain carries TRBV28 and TRBJ2-4; 9 bases match TRBD1. The V gene's germline CDR1 is MDHEN and CDR2 SYDVKM. The CDR3 contains 16 residues. V gave up 6 bases and J gave up 0 bases; unmatched junction bases: 6. The CDR3 region is CASSQGQGIAKNIQYF. The CDR3, as DNA: TGTGCCAGCAGCCAGGGACAGGGAATAGCCAAAAACATTCAGTACTTC.

V is TRBV7-9 and J is TRBJ1-5; perhaps TRBD1 as D (5 bases). V was pared by 4 bases and J by 7 bases, with 17 bases between. CDR1 is SEHNR, CDR2 FQNEAQ, per germline (reference sequence). The CDR3 contains 15 residues. The CDR3 nucleotides read TGTGCCAGCAGCTCCCAGTGGGGGGGAGGACAGCCCCAGCATTTT. Protein: CASSSQWGGGQPQHF.

The chain uses TRBV11-3 and TRBJ1-1; 7 bases fit TRBD1. Germline CDR1 reads SGHNT; CDR2 reads YENEEA. The CDR3 is made up of 14 amino acids. J lost 4 bases, V lost 5 bases, and 7 bases had no gene match. The CDR3 bases are TGTGCCAGCAGCCCAAGACAGGGTGCCACTGAAGCTTTCTTT. Encoded protein: CASSPRQGATEAFF.

The V gene is TRBV3-1 (or the pseudogene TRBV3-2), the J gene TRBJ2-7; 9 bases match TRBD2. Trimming took 4 bases from V and 5 from J; bases not matched to a gene: 9. The length of the CDR3 is 15 residues. Germline V gives CDR1 LGHDT, CDR2 YNNKEL (reference sequence). The CDR3 protein is CASSPRGSGGNEQYF. CDR3 sequence (DNA): TGTGCCAGCAGCCCCAGGGGGAGCGGGGGGAACGAGCAGTACTTC.